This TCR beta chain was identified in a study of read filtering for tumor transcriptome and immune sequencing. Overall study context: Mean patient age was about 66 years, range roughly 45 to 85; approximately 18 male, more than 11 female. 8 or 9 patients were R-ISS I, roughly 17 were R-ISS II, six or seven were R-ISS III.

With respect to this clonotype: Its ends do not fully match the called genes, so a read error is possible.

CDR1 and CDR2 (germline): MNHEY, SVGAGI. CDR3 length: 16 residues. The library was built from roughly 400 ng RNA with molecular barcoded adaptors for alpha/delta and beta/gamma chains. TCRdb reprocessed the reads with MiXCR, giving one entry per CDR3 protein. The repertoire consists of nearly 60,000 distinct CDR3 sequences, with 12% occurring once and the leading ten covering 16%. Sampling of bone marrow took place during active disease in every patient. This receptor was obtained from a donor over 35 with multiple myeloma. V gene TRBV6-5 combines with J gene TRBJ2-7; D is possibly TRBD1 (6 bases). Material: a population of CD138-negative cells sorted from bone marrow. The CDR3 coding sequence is TGTGCCTGCAGTTTCTCAACCTTGGGGGCGAGGAACGAGCAGTACTTC. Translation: CACSFSTLGARNEQYF.